These T cell receptor beta chains were read from a single sample in a study of cytomegalovirus exposure and HLA in healthy donors. Data came from immunoSEQ multiplex PCR; TCRdb stores just in-frame clones and leaves some out. The profile shows approximately 78,000 clones, approximately 88% of them singletons. Sequenced: PBMCs. The receptors derive from a woman aged 50 to 65 in good health and CMV-seronegative. Both conserved end residues are part of each CDR3. A D gene is named only where the DNA matches it firmly. Expanded clones are given a class, and other clones once, few, many or no size at all.

TRBJ1-5	.	TRBV7-9	.	TGTGCCAGCAGCTGGGGGGGTGGGGCGCGGGATCAGCCCCAGCATTTT	CASSWGGGARDQPQHF
TRBJ2-3	.	TRBV2	TRBD2	TGTGCCAGCAGTGAAACTAGCGGGAGGCTGAGCACAGATACGCAGTATTTT	CASSETSGRLSTDTQYF
TRBJ1-2	.	TRBV6-6	.	TGTGCCAGCAGCCTCGGGGGGGACTATGGCTACACCTTC	CASSLGGDYGYTF
TRBJ2-7	.	TRBV28	.	TGTGCCAGCACCAGGGACATCCCGGCTTACGAGCAGTACTTC	CASTRDIPAYEQYF
TRBJ2-3	.	TRBV11-3	.	TGTGCCAGCAGCTTAGATCACACAGATACGCAGTATTTT	CASSLDHTDTQYF
TRBJ2-7	.	TRBV11-2	.	TGTGCCAGCAGCTTACCGCCCGGGTACGAGCAGTACTTC	CASSLPPGYEQYF
TRBJ1-5	few	TRBV15	TRBD1	TGTGCCACCAGCAGAGATCGGGACAGGGCCCGTCCCCAGCATTTT	CATSRDRDRARPQHF
TRBJ1-3	once	TRBV27	.	TGTGCCAGCCGCAGCTCTGGAAACACCATATATTTT	CASRSSGNTIYF
TRBJ2-1	.	TRBV6-5	TRBD2	TGTGCCAGCGCCCCACGAGGGACTAGCGGAGGTGAGCAGTTCTTC	CASAPRGTSGGEQFF
TRBJ2-7	.	TRBV7-9	.	TGTGCCAGCAGCTTAGCGGGAGTCGGATACGAGCAGTACTTC	CASSLAGVGYEQYF
TRBJ1-6	.	TRBV5-1	.	TGCGCCAGCAGCTTGATTGGCAGCTATAATTCACCCCTCCACTTT	CASSLIGSYNSPLHF
TRBJ2-1	.	TRBV2	.	TGTGCCAGCACCCGGACTCCTCTTGGGGGGAATGAGCAGTTCTTC	CASTRTPLGGNEQFF
TRBJ1-2	.	TRBV4-3	.	TGCGCCAGCAGCCAAGATAAAGCCAGGGGTGGCTACACCTTC	CASSQDKARGGYTF
TRBJ1-1	.	TRBV5-6	TRBD1	TGTGCCAGCAGCGGGGACAGGGGGCTTACTGAAGCTTTCTTT	CASSGDRGLTEAFF
TRBJ2-1	.	TRBV5-1	.	TGCGCCAGCAGCTTGGTGGGCGGGGTGAACAATGAGCAGTTCTTC	CASSLVGGVNNEQFF
TRBJ2-3	.	TRBV6-1	.	TGTGCCAGCAGAGGTCACAGAACCACAGATACGCAGTATTTT	CASRGHRTTDTQYF
TRBJ2-2	.	TRBV14	TRBD2	TGTGCCAGCAGCCAAAGGAGACTAGCGACCACCGGGGAGCTGTTTTTT	CASSQRRLATTGELFF